Listed below are T cell receptor beta chains from one sample, sequenced in a study of vaccination and CD4 T cells after COVID-19. Each CDR3 protein gets one entry after TCRdb re-called the PCR reads with MiXCR. The sample carries more than 7,500 distinct CDR3 sequences, roughly 50% recorded once. The antigens of these receptors remain unknown. The sequenced sample was CD4+ T cells from blood, cultured in vitro. These receptors came from a human donor who had recovered from COVID-19. CDR3s leave out the opening cysteine and the closing phenylalanine or tryptophan.

j_gene	v_gene	CDR3aa
TRBJ2-5	TRBV20-1	SASQGTGGETQY
TRBJ2-1	TRBV20-1	SARDGGQTYNEQF
TRBJ1-2	TRBV24-1	AASEGGPNYGYT
TRBJ2-7	TRBV7-2	ASSSGLLTSYEQY
TRBJ1-2	TRBV27	ASSFGGRGGGYT
TRBJ1-3	TRBV9	ASSDIGAGNTIY
TRBJ2-5	TRBV28	ASSLRWETQY
TRBJ2-7	TRBV27	ASSLTSVRGYEQY
TRBJ1-6	TRBV12-3/TRBV12-4	ASRLGQGDSPLH
TRBJ2-5	TRBV19	ASNPGRNQETQY
TRBJ1-2	TRBV19	AIRDGGYT
TRBJ1-5	TRBV5-1	ASSPGLENQPQH
TRBJ1-5	TRBV27	ASSLQGGGNQPQH
TRBJ2-3	TRBV24-1	ATSDTLGGGSFTDTQY
TRBJ2-7	TRBV20-1	SPLGGMAGSSYEQY
TRBJ1-1	TRBV2	ASSRLNTANTEAF
TRBJ2-5	TRBV30	AGRTDRTQY
TRBJ1-1	TRBV6-5	ASSFGQYTEAF
TRBJ1-2	TRBV2	ASSDPDYRVLDYGYT
TRBJ1-6	TRBV6-5	ASSYVPENNSPLH
TRBJ2-6	TRBV19	ASGDRSSGANVLT
TRBJ2-5	TRBV27	ASSFGGAEGETQY
TRBJ2-3	TRBV20-1	SARGTSHTDTQY
TRBJ1-3	TRBV12-3/TRBV12-4	ASRPRSSGNTIY
TRBJ1-3	TRBV29-1	SVKGAKDTIY
TRBJ2-1	TRBV20-1	SARDRVKGHHNEQF
TRBJ2-5	TRBV7-6	ASSNLAGRQETQY
TRBJ1-1	TRBV6-7	ASSLSQGNTEAF
TRBJ2-7	TRBV20-1	SAPRDYSYEQY
TRBJ1-6	TRBV6-1	ASSTRTGTPLH
TRBJ2-5	TRBV7-2	ASSLVGAGQETQY